Presented here are 25 T cell receptor beta chains from one specimen sequenced in a study of blood T cell repertoires in COVID-19. TCRdb's copy holds only in-frame clones and misses some; the assay was immunoSEQ multiplex PCR. The sample records fewer than 300,000 clones, about nine tenths being singletons. The sequencing input was PBMCs or T cells enriched from blood (not recorded which). The receptors stem from a woman aged 25-40 years who had recovered from COVID-19.

The chain recombines TRBV24-1 with TRBJ2-5, with 14 bases that match TRBD2. CDR1 and CDR2 (germline): KGHDR, SFDVKD. This CDR3 comprises 19 residues. With 4 bases clipped from V and 1 base from J, the junction kept 10 bases outside the gene matches. Here the CDR3 DNA reads TGTGCCACCAGTGACCCACCGGGGACTAGCGGGAGATTCCAAGAGACCCAGTACTTC. Translated: CATSDPPGTSGRFQETQYF.

CDR3 sequence reads: CASSPGGMDTEAFF. DNA for the CDR3: TGTGCCAGCAGCCCGGGGGGCATGGACACTGAAGCTTTCTTT. V is TRBV5-4 and J is TRBJ1-1; D may be TRBD1 (6 bases). Germline assignment: CDR1 SGHNT and CDR2 YYREEE (reference sequence). Trimming pared 4 bases from V and 3 bases from J, leaving 13 bases between. The CDR3 runs 14 residues.

This sequence joins TRBV4-1 and TRBJ2-3, with 12 bases that match TRBD2. CDR3 size: 16 residues. Germline assignment: CDR1 MGHRA and CDR2 YSYEKL. With 3 bases clipped from V and 5 bases from J, the junction kept 6 bases outside the gene matches. The CDR3 DNA reads TGCGCCAGCAGCCACCCTCCGGGACTAGCGGGAGATACGCAGTATTTT. It codes for CASSHPPGLAGDTQYF.

V is TRBV6-4 and J is TRBJ2-1; 8 bases line up with TRBD2. The junction had 9 bases not matched to a gene; V was cut back by 3 bases and J by 5 bases. Germline V lookup: CDR1 MRHNA, CDR2 SNTAGT. CDR3 length equals 16 residues. The CDR3 DNA sequence: TGTGCCAGCAGTGAGGAACAGCGGGAGTTCGACAATGAGCAGTTCTTC. As protein: CASSEEQREFDNEQFF.

This sequence joins TRBV5-1 and TRBJ2-1, with 12 positions matching TRBD2. The CDR3 has 14 residues. Germline CDR1 SGHRS, CDR2 YFSETQ. The V and J ends lost 5 bases and 7 bases, in that order; junction bases with no gene match: 4. CDR3 amino acids: CASRPGLAGNEQFF. In DNA, the CDR3 is TGCGCCAGCAGACCGGGACTAGCGGGTAATGAGCAGTTCTTC.

This clone was picked up many times. The chain uses TRBV6-5 and TRBJ2-7; possible D gene TRBD1, 5 bases. The V and J ends lost 10 bases and 0 bases respectively, with 19 bases between them. CDR1 and CDR2 from the germline V gene are MNHEY and SVGAGI. This CDR3 is 15 amino acids long. Here the CDR3 DNA reads TGTGCCACCAACCCGAAGGGGCCTAGCTCCTACGAGCAGTACTTC. Its translation is CATNPKGPSSYEQYF.

This chain links TRBV28 with TRBJ2-1; 10 nucleotides agree with TRBD2. This CDR3 spans 18 amino acids. Germline trimming cut 6 bases from V and 1 base from J; bases unmatched to any gene: 12. The germline V gene encodes CDR1 MDHEN and CDR2 SYDVKM. CDR3 nucleotides: TGTGCCAGCAGCTTCCCCTCCTCTAGCGGGAGTTCCTACAATGAGCAGTTCTTC. This codes for CASSFPSSSGSSYNEQFF.

This chain uses TRBV5-4 with TRBJ2-7; D possibly corresponds to TRBD2 (6 bases). The germline V and J ends were trimmed by 4 bases and 4 bases, with 9 bases remaining between them. The V gene's germline CDR1 is SGHNT and CDR2 YYREEE (reference sequence). The CDR3 loop spans 12 amino acids. The CDR3 is CASSPAGYEQYF. CDR3 nucleotides: TGTGCCAGCAGCCCGGCGGGGTACGAGCAGTACTTC.

The chain joins TRBV9 to TRBJ2-2; D is unclear. The CDR3 contains 15 residues. The germline V and J ends were trimmed by 0 bases and 4 bases, with 10 bases remaining between them. Germline values: CDR1 SGDLS, CDR2 YYNGEE. CDR3 DNA sequence: TGTGCCAGCAGCGTAGATCACCTAGGCACCGGGGAGCTGTTTTTT. Translated, it gives CASSVDHLGTGELFF.

This chain links TRBV11-3 with TRBJ1-1; 7 bases are a match to TRBD1. V lost 1 base and J lost 2; bases outside the gene matches: 4. Germline values: CDR1 SGHNT, CDR2 YENEEA. CDR3 length: 15 amino acids. The CDR3 is CASSLGTGTNTEAFF. The CDR3 bases are TGTGCCAGCAGCTTAGGGACAGGAACTAACACTGAAGCTTTCTTT.

The J gene is TRBJ1-4, the V gene TRBV5-1; possible D gene TRBD1, 6 bases. The CDR3 consists of 15 residues. V was cut by 4 bases and J by 3 bases, with 13 bases left in between. Germline V gene lookup returns CDR1 SGHRS and CDR2 YFSETQ. CDR3 region: CASSTQGWANEKLFF. DNA for the CDR3: TGCGCCAGCAGCACTCAGGGGTGGGCTAATGAAAAACTGTTTTTT.

In nucleotides, the CDR3 is TGTGCCAGCAGCTTCACAGGGGGAAACACCATATATTTT. Its protein is CASSFTGGNTIYF. The V and J genes are TRBV27 and TRBJ1-3; D perhaps matches TRBD1 (6 bases). V gave up 6 bases and J gave up 4 bases, with 10 bases separating them. This CDR3 spans 13 amino acids. Germline-derived CDR1 and CDR2 are MNHEY and SMNVEV (reference sequence).

Only one count was recorded for this clone. The chain has TRBV27 and TRBJ1-6, with D tentatively TRBD1 (5 bases). The CDR3 runs 15 residues. Germline loops: CDR1 MNHEY, CDR2 SMNVEV (reference sequence). V was clipped by 2 bases and J by 2 bases, with 7 bases between them. CDR3 in amino acids: CASSLRQPYNSPLHF. In nucleotides, the CDR3 is TGTGCCAGCAGTTTAAGACAGCCCTATAATTCACCCCTCCACTTT.

The rearrangement links TRBV7-2 to TRBJ1-2; 8 bases match TRBD1. In germline, CDR1 is SGHTA, CDR2 FQGNSA. V trimming: 4 bases; J trimming: 3 bases; junction bases outside the gene matches: 7. This CDR3 has 15 residues. DNA for the CDR3: TGTGCCAGCAGCTCCGGACAGGGAAGTTACTATGGCTACACCTTC. Amino acids: CASSSGQGSYYGYTF.

This clone occurred once. The rearrangement links TRBV28 to TRBJ2-3; 7 bases align to TRBD1. CDR1 and CDR2 from the germline V gene are MDHEN and SYDVKM. V lost 5 bases to trimming and J lost 4 bases; unmatched junction nucleotides: 3. CDR3 length equals 13 residues. CDR3 sequence: CASSMTGSDTQYF. CDR3 nucleotide sequence: TGTGCCAGCAGTATGACAGGGTCAGATACGCAGTATTTT. The variable domain in full, with the rest retrieved from reference TRBV28 and TRBJ2-3, is DVKVTQSSRYLVKRTGEKVFLECVQDMDHENMFWYRQDPGLGLRLIYFSYDVKMKEKGDIPEGYSVSREKKERFSLILESASTNQTSMYLCASSMTGSDTQYFGPGTRLTVL.

The gene calls are TRBV30 and TRBJ1-4, with D possibly being TRBD1 (5 bases). The V gene's germline CDR1 is GTSNPN and CDR2 SVGIG (reference sequence). This CDR3 has 16 amino acids. Trimming cost V 0 bases and J 0 bases, with 11 bases left between them. CDR3 sequence (DNA): TGTGCCTGGAGTGTAGACAGAACCTCAACTAATGAAAAACTGTTTTTT. As protein: CAWSVDRTSTNEKLFF. Filled out from reference TRBV30 and TRBJ1-4, the complete variable domain reads SQTIHQWPATLVQPVGSPLSLECTVEGTSNPNLYWYRQAAGRGLQLLFYSVGIGQISSEVPQNLSASRPQDRQFILSSKKLLLSDSGFYLCAWSVDRTSTNEKLFFGSGTQLSVL.

This clone was counted only a few times. The J gene is TRBJ1-4, the V gene TRBV7-2; TRBD1 might be the D (6 bases). V was clipped by 2 bases and J by 6 bases, with 19 bases between them. The CDR3 covers 17 residues. Germline CDR1 and CDR2: SGHTA and FQGNSA. The CDR3 protein is CASSLNRARATDEKLFF. CDR3 sequence (DNA): TGTGCCAGCAGCTTAAACAGGGCCCGGGCTACCGATGAAAAACTGTTTTTT.

This chain connects TRBV5-1 to TRBJ2-1; 9 bases fit TRBD1. Germline CDR1 and CDR2: SGHRS and YFSETQ. Trimming at V came to 0 bases and at J to 10 bases, leaving 5 bases not matched to a gene. The CDR3 runs 14 residues. The CDR3 sequence: CASSLAGTGSEQFF. As DNA, the CDR3 is TGCGCCAGCAGCTTGGCGGGGACAGGGTCAGAGCAGTTCTTC.

V and J are TRBV11-3 and TRBJ2-5, with TRBD1 matching over 8 bases. Germline-derived CDR1 and CDR2 are SGHNT and YENEEA. The CDR3 covers 18 residues. The V segment lost 4 bases and the J segment 2 bases; nucleotides outside the gene matches: 15. This CDR3 is CASSSGAGQGLSQETQYF. As DNA, the CDR3 is TGTGCCAGCAGCTCAGGAGCAGGACAGGGTCTCTCTCAAGAGACCCAGTACTTC.

The J gene is TRBJ2-5, the V gene TRBV2, with 12 bases fitting TRBD2. V shed 6 bases, J shed 8 bases, and the junction held 4 bases outside the gene matches. Germline assignment: CDR1 SNHLY and CDR2 FYNNEI. The CDR3 extends over 13 amino acids. CDR3 amino acids: CASSRLAGVTQYF. The DNA of the CDR3 is TGTGCCAGCAGCAGACTAGCGGGAGTAACCCAGTACTTC.

This clone was detected once. The chain is built from TRBV9 and TRBJ2-7; a possible D gene is TRBD2 (5 bases). The germline gives CDR1 SGDLS, CDR2 YYNGEE. V lost 0 bases, J lost 0 bases, and 13 bases lay in between. This CDR3 has 16 residues. The CDR3 bases are TGTGCCAGCAGCGTAGGGGTTGAGGGCAGCTCCTACGAGCAGTACTTC. Translation: CASSVGVEGSSYEQYF.

The gene calls are TRBV14 and TRBJ1-1; D gene uncertain. This CDR3 region has 15 residues. Germline V gives CDR1 SGHDN, CDR2 FVKESK. The V end lost 1 base, the J end lost 0 bases, and 9 bases lay between the germline ends. The DNA of the CDR3 is TGTGCCAGCAGCCAAGTGATGCTACTGAACACTGAAGCTTTCTTT. Translated, it gives CASSQVMLLNTEAFF.

The chain links TRBV27 to TRBJ2-7; 14 positions agree with TRBD2. Trimming cost V 10 bases and J 3 bases; bases outside gene matches: 17. The germline V gene has CDR1 MNHEY and CDR2 SMNVEV (reference sequence). This CDR3 comprises 18 residues. The CDR3 spells CATRRLGLAGAAVYEQYF. CDR3 DNA: TGTGCCACCAGGAGACTGGGACTAGCGGGAGCCGCTGTCTACGAGCAGTACTTC.

V is TRBV5-1 and J is TRBJ2-2; D possibly corresponds to TRBD2 (5 bases). CDR3 length equals 14 residues. With 0 bases removed from V and 7 bases from J, the gap between germline ends came to 10 bases. Germline V CDR1 and CDR2: SGHRS, YFSETQ. DNA of the CDR3: TGCGCCAGCAGCTTGGGTAAAGCGGTCGGGGAGCTGTTTTTT. It is translated as CASSLGKAVGELFF.

This chain uses TRBV21-1 with TRBJ1-5. TRBV21-1 is an annotated pseudogene. This CDR3 is built from 13 residues. The CDR3 nucleotides read TGTGCCAGCAGCAAATTCCGGAATCAGCCCCAGCATTTT. Protein sequence: CASSKFRNQPQHF.